The 29 T cell receptor beta chains below come from one sample, sequenced in a study of PD-1 blockade in classical Hodgkin lymphoma. Profiled with immunoSEQ multiplex PCR; TCRdb holds only in-frame clones, not every one. The data hold about 28,000 clones, with about four fifths observed a single time. The sample's time point: cycle 4 day 1 (C4D1), after six to seven weeks of nivolumab. Each and every patient relapsed after autologous stem cell transplantation, and patients got differing brentuximab vedotin exposure. The starting material was peripheral blood mononuclear cells (PBMCs), obtained before the fourth cycle of nivolumab. The receptors shown here come from a human donor with classical Hodgkin lymphoma.

The chain is built from TRBV5-4 and TRBJ1-6; D not certain. V was cut by 4 bases and J by 11 bases, with 10 bases left in between. This CDR3 is built from 12 residues. Germline V gene sequence: CDR1 SGHNT, CDR2 YYREEE (reference sequence). The CDR3 nucleotides read TGTGCCAGCAGCCCCGCCGGGACACCCCTCCACTTT. Its translation: CASSPAGTPLHF.

This clone is medium-sized in the sample. This chain uses TRBV2 with TRBJ2-1; D is unresolved. The CDR3 has 14 residues. With 1 base removed from V and 8 bases from J, the gap between germline ends came to 12 bases. From germline, CDR1 is SNHLY and CDR2 FYNNEI. Here the CDR3 DNA reads TGTGCCAGCAGTGAAGATTTCACTCTCGATGAGCAGTTCTTC. Protein product: CASSEDFTLDEQFF. The variable domain in full, with the rest retrieved from reference TRBV2 and TRBJ2-1, is EPEVTQTPSHQVTQMGQEVILRCVPISNHLYFYWYRQILGQKVEFLVSFYNNEISEKSEIFDDQFSVERPDGSNFTLKIRSTKLEDSAMYFCASSEDFTLDEQFFGPGTRLTVL.

This clone was seen more than once but under ten times. The chain uses TRBV21-1 and TRBJ2-7. TRBV21-1 is reported as a pseudogene. This CDR3 region has 13 residues. CDR3 nucleotides: TGTGCCAGCAGCAAATATTGGGCCTACGAGCAGTACTTC. It specifies CASSKYWAYEQYF.

This clone was detected only once. The genes are TRBV18 and TRBJ1-1; D is perhaps TRBD1 (5 bases). CDR3 length: 13 amino acids. Germline V gives CDR1 KGHSH, CDR2 LQKENI. With 2 bases removed from V and 1 base from J, the gap between germline ends came to 5 bases. The chain's CDR3 is CASSPGGNTEAFF. CDR3 DNA sequence: TGTGCCAGCTCACCAGGGGGGAACACTGAAGCTTTCTTT.

This chain links TRBV6-1 with TRBJ1-5, with D possibly TRBD1 on 6 matching bases. V shed 6 bases and J shed 6 bases, with 15 bases lying between them. The CDR3 runs 14 residues. In germline, CDR1 is MNHNS, CDR2 SASEGT. The CDR3 region is CASRPTGGAQPQHF. CDR3 DNA sequence: TGTGCCAGCAGACCTACGGGGGGGGCTCAGCCCCAGCATTTT.

This clone was seen only a few times. The CDR3 here is CASNRNTGELFF. DNA of the CDR3: TGTGCCAGCAACAGGAACACCGGGGAGCTGTTTTTT. The genes are TRBV9 and TRBJ2-2; D is unresolved. Germline CDR1 is SGDLS and CDR2 is YYNGEE. V was shortened by 6 bases and J by 1 base, with 4 bases between the two germline ends. CDR3 length equals 12 residues.

This chain joins TRBV19 and TRBJ1-2; maybe TRBD1 (6 bases). The CDR3 sequence is 13 residues long. Trimming pared 6 bases from V and 6 bases from J, leaving 14 bases between. Germline loops: CDR1 LNHDA, CDR2 SQIVND (reference sequence). The chain's CDR3 is CASRKQGVDGYTF. CDR3 DNA: TGTGCCAGTAGAAAACAGGGAGTGGATGGCTACACCTTC. The entire variable domain, with the rest obtained from reference TRBV19 and TRBJ1-2, is as follows: DGGITQSPKYLFRKEGQNVTLSCEQNLNHDAMYWYRQDPGQGLRLIYYSQIVNDFQKGDIAEGYSVSREKKESFPLTVTSAQKNPTAFYLCASRKQGVDGYTFGSGTRLTVV.

The chain carries TRBV19 and TRBJ1-4, with D perhaps matching TRBD1 (5 bases). Trimming removed 10 bases from V and 7 bases from J, with 16 bases in between. CDR1 LNHDA and CDR2 SQIVND come from the germline V gene (reference sequence). This CDR3 spans 13 amino acids. In DNA, the CDR3 is TGTGCCACCAGTAGGGCAGGGAGTGAAAAACTGTTTTTT. This translates into CATSRAGSEKLFF.

CDR3 bases: TGTGCCAGCAGACCAGGGTTTAGCACAGATACGCAGTATTTT. Translated, it gives CASRPGFSTDTQYF. The chain uses TRBV27 and TRBJ2-3, with a tentative D call TRBD1 (5 bases). The V end was cut by 6 bases, the J end by 0 bases, with 10 bases between. Germline values: CDR1 MNHEY, CDR2 SMNVEV (reference sequence). The CDR3 consists of 14 residues.

V usage is TRBV28 and J usage is TRBJ2-7; 8 bases fit TRBD1. This CDR3 comprises 13 residues. The V gene end was trimmed by 6 bases and the J gene end by 7 bases; junction bases not matched to a gene: 8. Looked up from germline, CDR1 is MDHEN and CDR2 is SYDVKM. In DNA, the CDR3 is TGTGCCAGCAGGGCGACAGGGGCTGGGGAGCAGTACTTC. As protein: CASRATGAGEQYF.

This chain links TRBV6-1 with TRBJ2-5; 11 nucleotides line up with TRBD2. The CDR3 is made up of 15 amino acids. V shed 4 bases and J 4 bases; nucleotides not matched to a gene: 5. Germline lookup yields CDR1 MNHNS and CDR2 SASEGT. CDR3 in amino acids: CASSAGTSGLETQYF. DNA for the CDR3: TGTGCCAGCAGTGCAGGGACTAGCGGTTTAGAGACCCAGTACTTC.

J is TRBJ1-1 and V is TRBV7-9, with unresolved D. This CDR3 is 13 amino acids long. Between the trimmed V and J ends, which lost 5 bases and 5 bases, there was a span of 12 bases. Germline values: CDR1 SEHNR, CDR2 FQNEAQ (reference sequence). The CDR3 coding sequence is TGTGCCAGCAGCCCCGACGGCGGGACTGAAGCTTTCTTT. This codes for CASSPDGGTEAFF.

The chain combines TRBV6-4 with TRBJ2-1; TRBD2 aligns across 10 bases. J gave up 6 bases and V 4 bases, and 3 bases lay outside the gene matches. Germline V gene sequence: CDR1 MRHNA, CDR2 SNTAGT. The CDR3 is 14 amino acids. CDR3 protein: CASSVLAGPNEQFF. CDR3 sequence (DNA): TGTGCCAGCAGTGTACTAGCGGGACCCAATGAGCAGTTCTTC.

The chain recombines TRBV29-1 with TRBJ1-1; possibly TRBD1 for D (5 bases). V lost 6 bases and J 1 base, leaving 21 bases between the germline ends. This CDR3 is 16 amino acids long. Germline V lookup: CDR1 SQVTM, CDR2 ANQGSEA. CDR3 region: CSVGSQDDRRNTEAFF. DNA of the CDR3: TGCAGCGTCGGTAGCCAAGATGACAGAAGGAACACTGAAGCTTTCTTT.

The chain links TRBV28 to TRBJ2-7, with D perhaps TRBD1 (6 bases). Germline V gene sequence: CDR1 MDHEN, CDR2 SYDVKM. Trimming pared 7 bases from V and 5 bases from J, leaving 12 bases between. The CDR3 runs 12 residues. The CDR3 DNA sequence: TGTGCCAGCACCCGAGGGACACACGAGCAGTACTTC. Translated, it gives CASTRGTHEQYF.

This chain joins TRBV27 and TRBJ2-1; 10 nucleotides align to TRBD2. Germline V CDR1 and CDR2: MNHEY, SMNVEV (reference sequence). Trimming removed 3 bases from V and 6 bases from J; junction bases left unmatched: 5. The CDR3 runs 15 residues. The CDR3 DNA sequence: TGTGCCAGCAGTTTTCAGGCTAGCGGGAGCAATGAGCAGTTCTTC. Translation gives CASSFQASGSNEQFF.

This clone is labeled medium-sized. V is TRBV5-8 and J is TRBJ2-7; 11 bases align to TRBD2. Germline V gene data show CDR1 as SGHTS and CDR2 as YDEGEE. This CDR3 contains 14 residues. The trim removed 4 bases at V and 5 bases at J, leaving 5 bases unmatched. This CDR3 reads CASSLTSGTDEQYF. In DNA, the CDR3 is TGTGCCAGCAGCCTGACTAGCGGGACGGACGAGCAGTACTTC.

A few counts support this clone. The chain couples TRBV7-9 to TRBJ1-4; 7 nucleotides align to TRBD1. V shed 1 base, J shed 7 bases, and the junction held 3 bases outside the gene matches. In germline, CDR1 is SEHNR, CDR2 FQNEAQ (reference sequence). There are 14 residues in the CDR3. CDR3 residues: CASSLGGGREKLFF. The CDR3, as DNA: TGTGCCAGCAGCTTAGGAGGGGGCCGTGAAAAACTGTTTTTT.

J is TRBJ1-3 and V is TRBV28, with TRBD1 matching 9 bases. The CDR3 covers 20 residues. The V and J ends lost 5 bases and 4 bases, in that order; junction bases with no gene match: 21. From germline, CDR1 is MDHEN and CDR2 SYDVKM. CDR3 bases: TGTGCCAGCAGTGGTCCTACGGACAGGGGACGAACATTAGAGGGAAACACCATATATTTT. Its protein product is CASSGPTDRGRTLEGNTIYF.

CDR3 DNA: TGTGCCAGCAGCTTAGGCAGTACTAGCGGGAGTTTGAAGTACTTC. Its translation: CASSLGSTSGSLKYF. This chain links TRBV11-2 with TRBJ2-7; the match to TRBD2 covers 11 bases. Per the germline V gene, CDR1 is SGHAT and CDR2 is FQNNGV. After removal of 1 base from V and 11 bases from J, the junction contained 10 bases not matched to a gene. The CDR3 runs to 15 residues. The whole variable domain, remainder taken from reference TRBV11-2 and TRBJ2-7, is EAGVAQSPRYKIIEKRQSVAFWCNPISGHATLYWYQQILGQGPKLLIQFQNNGVVDDSQLPKDRFSAERLKGVDSTLKIQPAKLEDSAVYLCASSLGSTSGSLKYFGPGTRLTVT.

This clone has only a few counts. This chain joins TRBV6-4 and TRBJ2-3, with 7 nucleotides matching TRBD2. Losses at the gene ends were 4 bases for V and 0 bases for J; bases not matched to a gene: 4. CDR3 length: 15 amino acids. From germline, CDR1 is MRHNA and CDR2 SNTAGT. Written as DNA, the CDR3 is TGTGCCAGCAGTGGCCAAGCGGGGAGCACAGATACGCAGTATTTT. Encoded protein: CASSGQAGSTDTQYF.

Here the CDR3 reads CASSLGARDNSPLHF. The CDR3 DNA is TGTGCCAGCAGTTTAGGGGCCAGGGATAATTCACCCCTCCACTTT. The chain recombines TRBV27 with TRBJ1-6; TRBD1 might be the D (5 bases). Germline V CDR1 and CDR2: MNHEY, SMNVEV (reference sequence). This CDR3 has 15 residues. V dropped 2 bases and J dropped 5 bases, with 10 bases sitting between them.

V and J are TRBV19 and TRBJ2-1; a possible D gene is TRBD1 (5 bases). V was clipped by 3 bases and J by 7 bases, with 10 bases between them. This CDR3 is built from 13 residues. Germline V lookup: CDR1 LNHDA, CDR2 SQIVND (reference sequence). DNA for the CDR3: TGTGCCAGTAGTATGGTTGGGGCGAATGAGCAGTTCTTC. Translation gives CASSMVGANEQFF.

V usage is TRBV7-9 and J usage is TRBJ2-1; D tentatively fits TRBD1 or TRBD2 (6 bases each). Trimming took 5 bases from V and 9 from J, leaving 17 bases between them. The CDR3 has 14 amino acids. Germline CDR1 reads SEHNR; CDR2 reads FQNEAQ (reference sequence). This chain's CDR3 is CASSPGAGTGEQFF. The CDR3 DNA follows: TGTGCCAGCAGCCCGGGGGCCGGGACGGGTGAGCAGTTCTTC.

V gene TRBV5-1 combines with J gene TRBJ2-1; no clear D. The germline V and J ends were trimmed by 0 bases and 5 bases, with 9 bases remaining between them. The CDR3 extends over 14 amino acids. CDR1 is SGHRS, CDR2 YFSETQ, per germline. The CDR3 DNA sequence: TGCGCCAGCAGCTTGGGGGCCGCAAACAATGAGCAGTTCTTC. Protein: CASSLGAANNEQFF.

The CDR3 bases are TGTGCCAGCAGTTATCAAGCGGGAGTTGGCTACGAGCAGTACTTC. Its translation: CASSYQAGVGYEQYF. V is TRBV6-5 and J is TRBJ2-7; 8 nucleotides match TRBD2. The CDR3 is made up of 15 amino acids. Germline-derived CDR1 and CDR2 are MNHEY and SVGAGI. J was trimmed by 3 bases and V by 3 bases; bases with no gene match: 7.

For the CDR3, the DNA is TGTGCCAGCAGCTTAGGGGCGGGAGCGCTGTACAATGAGCAGTTCTTC. This gives the protein CASSLGAGALYNEQFF. This chain connects TRBV7-6 to TRBJ2-1; 7 nucleotides match TRBD2. J gave up 4 bases and V 1 base, and 7 bases lay outside the gene matches. CDR1 and CDR2 (germline): SGHVS, FNYEAQ. The CDR3 spans 16 residues.

Here the CDR3 reads CAARGDKYGYTF. In DNA form, the CDR3 reads TGTGCCGCCCGGGGGGATAAGTATGGCTACACCTTC. The chain recombines TRBV28 with TRBJ1-2; D perhaps matches TRBD1 (5 bases). The V end lost 11 bases, the J end lost 5 bases, and 15 bases lay between the germline ends. The CDR3 covers 12 residues. Germline assignment: CDR1 MDHEN and CDR2 SYDVKM.

The gene calls are TRBV28 and TRBJ2-1; TRBD2 aligns across 10 bases. This CDR3 spans 14 amino acids. CDR1 is MDHEN and CDR2 is SYDVKM in the germline V gene. Trimming at V came to 6 bases and at J to 9 bases, leaving 8 bases not matched to a gene. The CDR3 DNA is TGTGCCAGCAGCCCTCAGCGGGAGGGCCCTGAGCAGTTCTTC. This codes for CASSPQREGPEQFF.